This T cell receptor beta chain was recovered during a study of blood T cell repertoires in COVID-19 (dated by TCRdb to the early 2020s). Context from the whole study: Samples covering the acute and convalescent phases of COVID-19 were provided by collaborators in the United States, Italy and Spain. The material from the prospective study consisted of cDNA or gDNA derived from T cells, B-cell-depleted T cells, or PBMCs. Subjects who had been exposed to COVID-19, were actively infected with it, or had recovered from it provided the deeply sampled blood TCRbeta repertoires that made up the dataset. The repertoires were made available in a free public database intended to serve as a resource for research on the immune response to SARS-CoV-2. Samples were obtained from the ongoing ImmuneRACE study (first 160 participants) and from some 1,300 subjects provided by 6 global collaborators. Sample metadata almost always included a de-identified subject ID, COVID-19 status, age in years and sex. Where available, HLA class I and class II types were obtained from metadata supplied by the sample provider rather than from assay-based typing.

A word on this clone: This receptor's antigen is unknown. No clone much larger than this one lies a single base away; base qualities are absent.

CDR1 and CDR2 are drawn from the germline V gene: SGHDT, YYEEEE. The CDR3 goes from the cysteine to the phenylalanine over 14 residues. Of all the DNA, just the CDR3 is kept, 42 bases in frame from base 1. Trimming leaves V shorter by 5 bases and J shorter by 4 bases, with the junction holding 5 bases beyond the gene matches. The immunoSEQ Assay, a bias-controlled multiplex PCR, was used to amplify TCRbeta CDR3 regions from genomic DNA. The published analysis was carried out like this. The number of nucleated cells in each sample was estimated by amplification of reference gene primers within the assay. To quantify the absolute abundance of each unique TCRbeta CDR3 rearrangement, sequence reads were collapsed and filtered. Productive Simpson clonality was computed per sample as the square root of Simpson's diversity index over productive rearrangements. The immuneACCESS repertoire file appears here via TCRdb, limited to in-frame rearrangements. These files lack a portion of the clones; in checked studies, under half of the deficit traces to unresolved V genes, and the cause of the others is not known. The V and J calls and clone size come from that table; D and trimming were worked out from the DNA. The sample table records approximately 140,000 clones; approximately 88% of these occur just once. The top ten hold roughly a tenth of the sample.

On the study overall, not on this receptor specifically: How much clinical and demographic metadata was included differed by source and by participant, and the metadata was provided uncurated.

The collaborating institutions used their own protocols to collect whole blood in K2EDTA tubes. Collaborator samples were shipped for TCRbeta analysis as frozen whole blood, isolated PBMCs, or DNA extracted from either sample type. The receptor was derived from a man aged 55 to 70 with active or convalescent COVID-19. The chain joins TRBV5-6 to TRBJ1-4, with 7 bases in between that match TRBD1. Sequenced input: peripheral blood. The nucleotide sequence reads TGTGCCAGCAGGATGGGACAGCTTAATGAAAAACTGTTTTTT. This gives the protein CASRMGQLNEKLFF.